Presented here are 26 T cell receptor beta chains from one specimen sequenced in a study of blood T cell repertoires in COVID-19. Only in-frame clones appear in the TCRdb table, and some are missing; sequencing was by immunoSEQ multiplex PCR. The table has roughly 77,000 clones, roughly 78% seen once. Sequenced sample: peripheral blood. The receptors stem from a man between 60 and 70 years old with active or convalescent COVID-19.

The rearrangement links TRBV7-2 to TRBJ1-2; 7 bases align to TRBD1. This CDR3 has 15 amino acids. Germline-derived CDR1 and CDR2 are SGHTA and FQGNSA. The V and J ends lost 3 bases and 5 bases, in that order; junction bases with no gene match: 9. Here the CDR3 reads CASSFMGAGGYGYTF. The CDR3 nucleotides are TGTGCCAGCAGCTTCATGGGGGCAGGGGGGTATGGCTACACCTTC.

The chain employs TRBV15 and TRBJ1-4; no definite D call. The V and J ends lost 0 bases and 7 bases respectively, with 9 bases between them. The CDR3 sequence is 14 residues long. Germline V lookup: CDR1 LNHNV, CDR2 YYDKDF (reference sequence). CDR3 loop: CATSRDFGGEKLFF. In DNA form, the CDR3 reads TGTGCCACCAGCAGAGATTTTGGAGGTGAAAAACTGTTTTTT.

The V gene is TRBV3-1 (or the pseudogene TRBV3-2), the J gene TRBJ2-1, with 11 bases lining up with TRBD2. V lost 3 bases to trimming and J lost 0 bases; unmatched junction nucleotides: 10. The germline gives CDR1 LGHDT, CDR2 YNNKEL (reference sequence). This CDR3 spans 19 amino acids. CDR3 nucleotides: TGTGCCAGCAGCCATTCCGCGACTAGCGGGGTGAGCTCCTACAATGAGCAGTTCTTC. Translated: CASSHSATSGVSSYNEQFF.

The V call is TRBV7-2, the J call TRBJ2-7; a weak D match, TRBD2 (6 bases). The V and J ends lost 3 bases and 3 bases respectively, with 15 bases between them. Germline loops: CDR1 SGHTA, CDR2 FQGNSA. This CDR3 region has 15 residues. CDR3 residues: CASSLNAGRFYEQYF. The CDR3 region has the DNA TGTGCCAGCAGCTTGAATGCAGGGAGGTTCTACGAGCAGTACTTC.

The CDR3 coding sequence is TGCGCCAGCAGCTTGGCAGGGAATGCTGAAGCTTTCTTT. Its translation: CASSLAGNAEAFF. The chain links TRBV5-1 to TRBJ1-1; possibly TRBD1 for D (5 bases). V was trimmed by 0 bases and J by 6 bases, leaving 9 bases between them. The CDR3 is made up of 13 amino acids. CDR1 SGHRS and CDR2 YFSETQ come from the germline V gene.

This chain links TRBV2 with TRBJ1-6; 9 bases map to TRBD1. Per germline, CDR1 SNHLY and CDR2 FYNNEI. With 7 bases clipped from V and 8 bases from J, the junction kept 3 bases outside the gene matches. CDR3 size: 13 residues. The CDR3 is CASMGQGDSPLHF. In DNA form, the CDR3 reads TGTGCCAGCATGGGACAGGGAGATTCACCCCTCCACTTT.

The chain couples TRBV7-2 to TRBJ2-5, with TRBD2 matching 9 bases. Germline V CDR1 and CDR2: SGHTA, FQGNSA. The CDR3 loop spans 15 amino acids. The V gene end was trimmed by 5 bases and the J gene end by 5 bases; junction bases not matched to a gene: 9. The CDR3 is CASSINSGGRETQYF. In DNA, the CDR3 is TGTGCCAGCAGCATAAATAGCGGGGGAAGGGAGACCCAGTACTTC.

This clone has more than one count but fewer than ten. The CDR3 bases are TGTGCCAGCAGCCCCGCCGGGACACAGTACCAAGAGACCCAGTACTTC. Translated: CASSPAGTQYQETQYF. The V and J genes are TRBV4-2 and TRBJ2-5, with D perhaps matching TRBD1 (6 bases). V lost 4 bases, J lost 0 bases, and 15 bases lay in between. Germline V gives CDR1 LGHNA, CDR2 YNFKEQ. The CDR3 has 16 residues.

A note on this clone: Other nucleotide sequences in the sample specify the same CDR3. The rearrangement links TRBV7-2 to TRBJ2-3, with TRBD2 matching over 9 bases. V lost 3 bases and J lost 0; bases outside the gene matches: 1. CDR3 size: 15 residues. Germline lookup yields CDR1 SGHTA and CDR2 FQGNSA. The CDR3: CASSLAGGSTDTQYF. The CDR3 coding sequence is TGTGCCAGCAGCTTGGCGGGGGGGAGCACAGATACGCAGTATTTT.

V gene TRBV7-2 combines with J gene TRBJ2-1; D gene unclear. V was shortened by 3 bases and J by 0 bases, with 18 bases between the two germline ends. In germline, CDR1 is SGHTA, CDR2 FQGNSA. The CDR3 extends over 18 amino acids. CDR3 nucleotide sequence: TGTGCCAGCAGCTTCCCACCCCCAGCGAGGAGCTCCTACAATGAGCAGTTCTTC. The encoded protein is CASSFPPPARSSYNEQFF.

The chain recombines TRBV28 with TRBJ2-5, with a possible D match to TRBD1 (5 bases). The V end lost 1 base, the J end lost 5 bases, and 5 bases lay between the germline ends. Germline V gives CDR1 MDHEN, CDR2 SYDVKM. The length of the CDR3 is 12 residues. CDR3 sequence (DNA): TGTGCCAGCAGTTTATACAGGGAGACCCAGTACTTC. This translates into CASSLYRETQYF.

About this clone itself: Sequence at one end of the junction differs from germline and may be a read error. J is TRBJ1-1 and V is TRBV5-1, with D possibly TRBD1 on 6 matching bases. CDR1 is SGHRS and CDR2 is YFSETQ in the germline V gene. The CDR3 is 14 residues long. CDR3 loop: CASSLDSQNTEAFF. CDR3 bases: TGCGCCAGCAGTTTGGACAGCCAGAACACTGAAGCTTTCTTT.

This CDR3 is CASSLEYGGELFF. In DNA form, the CDR3 reads TGCGCCAGCAGCTTGGAGTACGGCGGGGAGCTGTTTTTT. The chain has TRBV5-1 and TRBJ2-2; D is unresolved. The V gene lost 0 bases and the J gene lost 7 bases, with 7 bases spanning the gap. The CDR3 covers 13 residues. Per germline, CDR1 SGHRS and CDR2 YFSETQ.

This chain uses TRBV27 with TRBJ2-2; D is possibly TRBD1 (6 bases). The CDR3 extends over 14 amino acids. V was shortened by 4 bases and J by 7 bases, with 13 bases between the two germline ends. Germline CDR1 and CDR2: MNHEY and SMNVEV (reference sequence). CDR3 in DNA: TGTGCCAGCAGTTCCTACAGGGATAGCGGGGAGCTGTTTTTT. As protein: CASSSYRDSGELFF.

CDR3 nucleotides: TGTGCCAGCAGTTACGCACTACACAATGAGCAGTTCTTC. Amino acid sequence: CASSYALHNEQFF. The chain is built from TRBV6-2 or TRBV6-3 and TRBJ2-1; no clear D gene. Germline values: CDR1 MNHEY, CDR2 SVGEGT. This CDR3 region has 13 residues. V gave up 2 bases and J gave up 5 bases, with 7 bases separating them.

The gene calls are TRBV28 and TRBJ2-1, with TRBD1 matching over 8 bases. CDR1 MDHEN and CDR2 SYDVKM come from the germline V gene. Unmatched junction bases numbered 26, after V lost 8 bases and J lost 5 bases. The CDR3 has 20 amino acids. CDR3 coding DNA: TGTGCCAGCCGTTCTTACTCGTCGGCTCAGCAGGGGGCAAAAGACAATGAGCAGTTCTTC. Encoded protein: CASRSYSSAQQGAKDNEQFF.

This clone appeared a single time. The chain links TRBV18 to TRBJ2-7; 7 bases match TRBD1. This CDR3 spans 12 amino acids. Germline values: CDR1 KGHSH, CDR2 LQKENI. Losses at the gene ends were 3 bases for V and 12 bases for J; bases not matched to a gene: 8. The CDR3, as DNA: TGTGCCAGCTCACCTGAAGGGACAGTTTCGTACTTC. This translates into CASSPEGTVSYF. Drawing the rest from reference TRBV18 and TRBJ2-7, the complete variable domain is NAGVMQNPRHLVRRRGQEARLRCSPMKGHSHVYWYRQLPEEGLKFMVYLQKENIIDESGMPKERFSAEFPKEGPSILRIQQVVRGDSAAYFCASSPEGTVSYFGPGTRLTVT.

This clone was seen a few times. The chain employs TRBV25-1 and TRBJ2-1; 12 nucleotides line up with TRBD2. After removal of 4 bases from V and 5 bases from J, the junction contained 3 bases not matched to a gene. This CDR3 comprises 15 residues. From germline, CDR1 is MGHDK and CDR2 SYGVNS. The CDR3 protein is CASSALAGGHNEQFF. The CDR3 DNA reads TGTGCCAGCAGTGCCCTAGCGGGGGGGCACAATGAGCAGTTCTTC.

This clone was recorded only once. The V call is TRBV30, the J call TRBJ1-2, with D perhaps matching TRBD1 (5 bases). There are 13 residues in the CDR3. The germline V gene has CDR1 GTSNPN and CDR2 SVGIG (reference sequence). The ends were cut back, 1 base at V and 8 bases at J, with 14 bases in the middle. The CDR3 sequence is CAWSEGFQGGYTF. As DNA, the CDR3 is TGTGCCTGGAGTGAGGGGTTCCAAGGGGGCTACACCTTC.

A single count supports this clone. The chain has TRBV18 and TRBJ2-7, with a possible D match to TRBD1 (6 bases). This CDR3 is built from 14 residues. The V and J ends lost 3 bases and 3 bases respectively, with 12 bases between them. The germline CDR1 and CDR2 sequences are KGHSH and LQKENI. The CDR3 DNA reads as TGTGCCAGCTCACCGGACAGCTCTAGCTACGAGCAGTACTTC. It yields the protein CASSPDSSSYEQYF.

The chain recombines TRBV4-2 with TRBJ2-7; a possible D gene is TRBD1 (5 bases). The germline gives CDR1 LGHNA, CDR2 YNFKEQ. The CDR3 is 14 amino acids. Trimming removed 7 bases from V and 7 bases from J, with 20 bases in between. Here the CDR3 DNA reads TGTGCCAGCACCCCAGGAATCCAGGCAGGGGAGCAGTACTTC. Protein product: CASTPGIQAGEQYF.

The chain employs TRBV18 and TRBJ2-3; a possible D gene is TRBD1 (8 bases). Looked up from germline, CDR1 is KGHSH and CDR2 is LQKENI. The CDR3 runs to 15 residues. Trimming pared 6 bases from V and 4 bases from J, leaving 17 bases between. In nucleotides, the CDR3 is TGTGCCAGCTCGCCGGGGGGACAGGAGGCAGATACGCAGTATTTT. Translation gives CASSPGGQEADTQYF.

V is TRBV28 and J is TRBJ1-1; no firm D call. This CDR3 has 13 residues. The V end lost 5 bases, the J end lost 1 base, and 8 bases lay between the germline ends. Per the germline V gene, CDR1 is MDHEN and CDR2 is SYDVKM. DNA of the CDR3: TGTGCCAGCAGTCCTCACAAGAACACTGAAGCTTTCTTT. Translated, it gives CASSPHKNTEAFF. The whole variable domain, filled in from reference TRBV28 and TRBJ1-1, reads DVKVTQSSRYLVKRTGEKVFLECVQDMDHENMFWYRQDPGLGLRLIYFSYDVKMKEKGDIPEGYSVSREKKERFSLILESASTNQTSMYLCASSPHKNTEAFFGQGTRLTVV.

The chain links TRBV6-5 to TRBJ1-1; TRBD1 aligns across 7 bases. Germline CDR1 MNHEY, CDR2 SVGAGI. The V segment lost 5 bases and the J segment 8 bases; nucleotides outside the gene matches: 8. The CDR3 is 13 amino acids. CDR3 protein: CASSMTGPSEAFF. DNA for the CDR3: TGTGCCAGCAGTATGACAGGGCCCTCGGAAGCTTTCTTT.

The chain uses TRBV27 and TRBJ2-3, with TRBD2 matching 11 bases. The J segment lost 4 bases and the V segment lost 3 bases, leaving 3 bases of the junction unmatched. The CDR3 has 15 amino acids. Looked up from germline, CDR1 is MNHEY and CDR2 is SMNVEV (reference sequence). CDR3 in amino acids: CASSFSGGASDTQYF. Written as DNA, the CDR3 is TGTGCCAGCAGTTTTAGCGGGGGGGCCTCAGATACGCAGTATTTT.

J is TRBJ2-1 and V is TRBV7-7, with 10 bases matching TRBD2. The V gene's germline CDR1 is SSHAT and CDR2 FNYEAQ (reference sequence). V was clipped by 1 base and J by 11 bases; unmatched bases: 8. The CDR3 loop spans 15 amino acids. CDR3: CASSLGASGGGKQFF. The CDR3 DNA follows: TGTGCCAGCAGCTTAGGGGCTAGCGGGGGTGGCAAGCAGTTCTTC.